This is a list of T cell receptor beta chains from one sample in a study of response to subunit inactivated influenza vaccine. TCRdb re-called the RT-PCR reads with MiXCR, one entry per CDR3 protein. The data contain about 800,000 distinct CDR3 sequences, roughly 20% of them seen just once; the ten biggest clones take up roughly a tenth. Sequencing used PBMCs from blood, obtained approximately 5 days after vaccination. These receptors came from a man in his fifties who received an inactivated influenza vaccine. CDR3s include the opening cysteine and the closing phenylalanine or tryptophan.

v_call	j_call	cdr3_aa
TRBV29-1	TRBJ2-3	CSGDGGGTDTQYF
TRBV5-1	TRBJ2-3	CASSFPLAGGGDTQYF
TRBV2	TRBJ2-5	CASTQAGRAETQYF
TRBV12-3/TRBV12-4	TRBJ1-1	CASSFTEEAEAFF
TRBV11-2	TRBJ2-5	CASSVGGGRGETQYF
TRBV28	TRBJ2-7	CASSLIAGARVEQYF
TRBV12-3/TRBV12-4	TRBJ2-5	CASSFGPGGGARETQYF
TRBV20-1	TRBJ1-5	CSARVIIGGGNQPQHF
TRBV12-3/TRBV12-4	TRBJ1-1	CASTFGRNTEAFF
TRBV9	TRBJ2-4	CASSATGGPKNIQYF
TRBV9	TRBJ2-7	CASSENSGRAVNEQYF
TRBV5-1	TRBJ2-7	CASSLGGTGYHEQYF
TRBV7-9	TRBJ2-1	CASSLATGRRDNEQFF
TRBV10-2	TRBJ2-3	CASSELASRPDTQYF
TRBV4-1	TRBJ2-3	CASSQGNGWGTDTQYF
TRBV6-5	TRBJ1-2	CASSYDRFFYGYTF
TRBV2	TRBJ2-7	CASSDMGASYEQYF
TRBV29-1	TRBJ2-3	CAGTSGQADTQYF
TRBV7-2	TRBJ2-7	CASSLTWAGHEQYF
TRBV5-1	TRBJ1-2	CASSADGVAYGYTF
TRBV30	TRBJ2-7	CAWSRPGTAYEQYF
TRBV20-1	TRBJ2-7	CSARQGANYEQYF
TRBV12-3/TRBV12-4	TRBJ2-2	CATLPGLVTGELFF
TRBV12-3/TRBV12-4	TRBJ2-1	CASSLAYAGGLNEQFF
TRBV4-2	TRBJ2-5	CASSQDQGDQETQYF
TRBV12-3/TRBV12-4	TRBJ2-1	CASSFGGGHNEQFF
TRBV29-1	TRBJ2-7	CSVAEPPYEQYF
TRBV4-1	TRBJ2-5	CASSQVQGKTRETQYF
TRBV20-1	TRBJ2-7	CSARVDGTYEQYF
TRBV5-1	TRBJ2-7	CASSLGDTSTYEQYF
TRBV5-1	TRBJ2-3	CACALRDTQYF
TRBV20-1	TRBJ2-5	CSGTSRVGTETQYF
TRBV3-1	TRBJ2-7	CASSHYGTLIRGEQYF
TRBV24-1	TRBJ1-5	CATSDLSGNQPQHF
TRBV12-3/TRBV12-4	TRBJ2-5	CASRDHQAGHQETQYF
TRBV27	TRBJ1-1	CASNSQRNTEAFF
TRBV20-1	TRBJ2-2	CSAPRAATGHVAGELFF
TRBV4-2	TRBJ1-4	CASSPTGEVTHEKLFF
TRBV28	TRBJ2-7	CASSPLNEQYF
TRBV12-3/TRBV12-4	TRBJ2-3	CASSSGGRTRTDTQYF
TRBV7-9	TRBJ2-3	CASSPGQPSTDTQYF
TRBV3-1	TRBJ2-7	CASSQAGTATYEQYF
TRBV5-6	TRBJ2-3	CASSLVFGGTGSTDTQYF
TRBV20-1	TRBJ2-1	CSASRRTGYNEQFF
TRBV7-2	TRBJ2-3	CASGAEDTQYF
TRBV10-3	TRBJ1-5	CAISDGMDQPQHF
TRBV7-6	TRBJ2-1	CASRRLAGNEQFF
TRBV12-3/TRBV12-4	TRBJ1-6	CASSLYRTGYNSPLHF
TRBV24-1	TRBJ1-1	CATSDWNTEAFF
TRBV6-1	TRBJ2-7	CASRRTGNPYEQYF
TRBV2	TRBJ2-6	CASSEGGTAISGANVLTF
TRBV5-6	TRBJ2-5	CASSSGTSGTQYF
TRBV9	TRBJ2-2	CASSPRAGQNTGELFF
TRBV4-2	TRBJ2-3	CASSPLPRLGVGTDTQYF
TRBV5-1	TRBJ2-7	CASSLYATGGSESSQQYF